Shown below are 17 T cell receptor beta chains from a single sample sequenced in a study of blood T cell repertoires in COVID-19. Here immunoSEQ multiplex PCR was the method, and the copy in TCRdb shows in-frame clones only, minus some. The repertoire holds approximately 170,000 clones, with approximately 86% as singletons. Input material: peripheral blood. These receptors were collected from a woman of 80 years or more with active or convalescent COVID-19.

J is TRBJ2-6 and V is TRBV19, with D possibly being TRBD2 (6 bases). This CDR3 contains 15 residues. The germline gives CDR1 LNHDA, CDR2 SQIVND (reference sequence). V gave up 3 bases and J gave up 2 bases, with 8 bases separating them. The CDR3 loop is CASSIKRAGANVLTF. The CDR3 DNA is TGTGCCAGTAGTATTAAGCGGGCTGGGGCCAACGTCCTGACTTTC.

The V call is TRBV9, the J call TRBJ2-5, with TRBD2 matching 12 bases. The CDR3 totals 15 residues. Germline values: CDR1 SGDLS, CDR2 YYNGEE. J was trimmed by 3 bases and V by 3 bases; bases with no gene match: 3. CDR3 residues: CASSASGRDEETQYF. For the CDR3, the DNA is TGTGCCAGCAGCGCTAGCGGGAGGGACGAAGAGACCCAGTACTTC.

This clone was recorded many times. The gene calls are TRBV5-1 and TRBJ2-7, with D maybe TRBD2 (6 bases). Trimming cost V 1 base and J 5 bases, with 16 bases left between them. Germline CDR1 is SGHRS and CDR2 is YFSETQ. The CDR3 contains 15 residues. CDR3 residues: CASSLSEGRGHEQYF. As DNA, the CDR3 is TGCGCCAGCAGCTTGTCGGAGGGTAGGGGCCACGAGCAGTACTTC.

The chain carries TRBV2 and TRBJ2-1, with D perhaps TRBD2 (5 bases). This CDR3 spans 15 amino acids. Trimming took 3 bases from V and 2 from J, leaving 11 bases between them. Germline assignment: CDR1 SNHLY and CDR2 FYNNEI. The CDR3 protein is CASSDEDLTYNEQFF. As DNA, the CDR3 is TGTGCCAGCAGTGATGAGGACTTGACCTACAATGAGCAGTTCTTC.

This clone was found a few times. The genes are TRBV7-9 and TRBJ2-7; 12 bases are shared with TRBD1. CDR1 and CDR2 (germline): SEHNR, FQNEAQ (reference sequence). V lost 6 bases and J lost 6; bases outside the gene matches: 9. CDR3 size: 15 residues. The CDR3 sequence is CASSPRDRGLSEQYF. CDR3 sequence (DNA): TGTGCCAGCAGTCCCCGGGACAGGGGGCTTAGCGAGCAGTACTTC.

The chain joins TRBV7-2 to TRBJ2-2, with a tentative D call TRBD2 (5 bases). Germline V lookup: CDR1 SGHTA, CDR2 FQGNSA. V lost 5 bases to trimming and J lost 0 bases, with 10 bases between them. There are 15 residues in the CDR3. The CDR3 here is CASSPRGTNTGELFF. CDR3 coding DNA: TGTGCCAGCAGCCCCCGGGGTACGAACACCGGGGAGCTGTTTTTT. The whole variable domain, filled in from reference TRBV7-2 and TRBJ2-2, reads GAGVSQSPSNKVTEKGKDVELRCDPISGHTALYWYRQSLGQGLEFLIYFQGNSAPDKSGLPSDRFSAERTGGSVSTLTIQRTQQEDSAVYLCASSPRGTNTGELFFGEGSRLTVL.

This chain connects TRBV20-1 to TRBJ2-7; 7 bases match TRBD1. J lost 3 bases, V lost 3 bases, and 8 bases had no gene match. This CDR3 is 14 amino acids long. The V gene's germline CDR1 is DFQATT and CDR2 SNEGSKA (reference sequence). The CDR3 DNA is TGCAGTGCTAGTAGGGACAGAACGATCTACGAGCAGTACTTC. Its protein is CSASRDRTIYEQYF.

The J gene is TRBJ2-5, the V gene TRBV6-1; possible D gene TRBD1, 6 bases. Germline V gene data show CDR1 as MNHNS and CDR2 as SASEGT. The V end lost 3 bases, the J end lost 5 bases, and 13 bases lay between the germline ends. CDR3 length: 14 amino acids. CDR3 in DNA: TGTGCCAGCAGTGACCGCAGGGGTCAGGAGACCCAGTACTTC. This gives the protein CASSDRRGQETQYF.

This clone turned up a few times. This chain connects TRBV7-2 to TRBJ2-7; tentatively, D is TRBD2 (5 bases). Germline values: CDR1 SGHTA, CDR2 FQGNSA. The CDR3 runs 14 residues. Trimming left V 5 bases short and J 0 bases short, with 11 bases between. The CDR3 reads CASSLQAVSYEQYF. For the CDR3, the DNA is TGTGCCAGCAGCCTCCAAGCGGTCTCCTACGAGCAGTACTTC.

The chain employs TRBV15 and TRBJ2-1; no clear D. CDR3 length: 15 amino acids. Per germline, CDR1 LNHNV and CDR2 YYDKDF (reference sequence). V lost 0 bases, J lost 2 bases, and 8 bases lay in between. For the CDR3, the DNA is TGTGCCACCAGCAGAGACGCGAGGACCTACAATGAGCAGTTCTTC. Its protein product is CATSRDARTYNEQFF.

In DNA form, the CDR3 reads TGTGCCAGTAACAGGGAGGGCTATGGCTACACCTTC. The encoded protein is CASNREGYGYTF. This chain links TRBV19 with TRBJ1-2; possible D gene TRBD1, 6 bases. Per the germline V gene, CDR1 is LNHDA and CDR2 is SQIVND (reference sequence). V lost 7 bases and J lost 4, with 10 bases in between. The CDR3 runs 12 residues.

The rearrangement links TRBV2 to TRBJ2-5; 7 bases fit TRBD2. From germline, CDR1 is SNHLY and CDR2 FYNNEI. V lost 7 bases and J lost 0; bases outside the gene matches: 5. The CDR3 totals 14 residues. The CDR3 sequence: CASIGRWDQETQYF. The CDR3 DNA is TGTGCCAGCATCGGGAGGTGGGACCAAGAGACCCAGTACTTC.

This clone appeared a single time. The chain carries TRBV6-5 and TRBJ2-2, with a tentative D call TRBD2 (6 bases). The CDR3 runs to 15 residues. Looked up from germline, CDR1 is MNHEY and CDR2 is SVGAGI. Trimming removed 8 bases from V and 5 bases from J, with 18 bases in between. The CDR3 loop reads CASRSLGGRTGELFF. In nucleotides, the CDR3 is TGTGCCAGCCGATCTTTGGGAGGTAGGACCGGGGAGCTGTTTTTT.

The gene calls are TRBV2 and TRBJ1-1; 7 positions match TRBD1. Germline-derived CDR1 and CDR2 are SNHLY and FYNNEI. The CDR3 totals 14 residues. V gave up 8 bases and J gave up 4 bases; unmatched junction bases: 10. Here the CDR3 DNA reads TGTGCCAGCTATAACAGGGGACGCGGCACTGAAGCTTTCTTT. Translating gives CASYNRGRGTEAFF. Full variable domain (remainder filled in from reference TRBV2 and TRBJ1-1): EPEVTQTPSHQVTQMGQEVILRCVPISNHLYFYWYRQILGQKVEFLVSFYNNEISEKSEIFDDQFSVERPDGSNFTLKIRSTKLEDSAMYFCASYNRGRGTEAFFGQGTRLTVV.

V is TRBV5-1 and J is TRBJ1-2; TRBD1 is a possible D gene (6 bases). Trimming stripped 3 bases from V and 3 bases from J, with 12 bases between. Germline-derived CDR1 and CDR2 are SGHRS and YFSETQ. This CDR3 has 14 residues. CDR3 DNA sequence: TGCGCCAGCAGCTCAGGACAGCCACACTATGGCTACACCTTC. It yields the protein CASSSGQPHYGYTF.

V gene TRBV19 combines with J gene TRBJ2-7; 13 bases align to TRBD2. Germline trimming cut 3 bases from V and 3 bases from J; bases unmatched to any gene: 11. Germline V gene lookup returns CDR1 LNHDA and CDR2 SQIVND (reference sequence). The CDR3 runs 18 residues. DNA of the CDR3: TGTGCCAGTAGTATGAGCCTCACTAGCGGGAGGGTTTTCTACGAGCAGTACTTC. It specifies CASSMSLTSGRVFYEQYF.

The chain has TRBV6-5 and TRBJ1-1, with D unclear. This CDR3 region has 15 residues. Deletions cut 6 bases from V and 1 base from J, with 15 bases between. The germline V gene has CDR1 MNHEY and CDR2 SVGAGI. The CDR3 spells CASRVESQRNTEAFF. The CDR3 coding sequence is TGTGCCAGCAGGGTAGAGTCCCAAAGGAACACTGAAGCTTTCTTT.